This TCR beta chain was sequenced during a study of cytomegalovirus exposure and HLA in healthy donors. Use of 60 Vbeta and 13 Jbeta primers characterized the PCR. Sequencing used immunoSEQ multiplex PCR; TCRdb keeps in-frame clones, though not all of them. The profile covers some 140,000 clones, with approximately 80% appearing a single time and roughly 1.2% taken by the ten largest. Sequenced input: PBMCs. The receptor comes from a male donor in good health and CMV-seropositive.

The CDR3 loop is CASSLQGPYEQYF. The CDR3, as DNA: TGTGCCAGCAGCCTACAGGGTCCCTACGAGCAGTACTTC. This chain uses TRBV7-2 with TRBJ2-7, with D perhaps matching TRBD1 (6 bases). There are 13 residues in the CDR3. Germline V gives CDR1 SGHTA, CDR2 FQGNSA. With 5 bases removed from V and 2 bases from J, the gap between germline ends came to 10 bases.